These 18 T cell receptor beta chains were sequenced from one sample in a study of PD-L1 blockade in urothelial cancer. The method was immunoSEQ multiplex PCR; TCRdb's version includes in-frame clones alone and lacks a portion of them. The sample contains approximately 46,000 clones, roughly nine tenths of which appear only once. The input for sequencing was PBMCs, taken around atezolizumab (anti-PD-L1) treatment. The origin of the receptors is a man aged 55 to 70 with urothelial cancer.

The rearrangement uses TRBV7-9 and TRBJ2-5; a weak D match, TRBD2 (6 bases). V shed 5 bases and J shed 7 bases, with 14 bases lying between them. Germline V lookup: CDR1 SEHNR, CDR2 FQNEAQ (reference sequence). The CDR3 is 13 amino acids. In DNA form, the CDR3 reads TGTGCCAGCAGCGAGACTAGTTTCCCGACCCAGTACTTC. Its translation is CASSETSFPTQYF. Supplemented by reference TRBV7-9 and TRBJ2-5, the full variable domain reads DTGVSQNPRHKITKRGQNVTFRCDPISEHNRLYWYRQTLGQGPEFLTYFQNEAQLEKSRLLSDRFSAERPKGSFSTLEIQRTEQGDSAMYLCASSETSFPTQYFGPGTRLLVL.

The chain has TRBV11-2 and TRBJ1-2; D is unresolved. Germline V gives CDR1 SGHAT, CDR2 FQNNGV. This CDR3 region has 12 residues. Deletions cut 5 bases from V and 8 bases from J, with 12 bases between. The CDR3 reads CASSQEGAGYTF. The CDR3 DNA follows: TGTGCCAGCAGCCAAGAGGGAGCGGGCTACACCTTC.

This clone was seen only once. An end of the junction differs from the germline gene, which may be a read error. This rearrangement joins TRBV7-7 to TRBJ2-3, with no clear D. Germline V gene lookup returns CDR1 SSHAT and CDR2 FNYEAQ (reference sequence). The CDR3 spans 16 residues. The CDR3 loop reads CASSFAPGFSTDTQYF. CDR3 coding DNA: TGTGCTAGCAGCTTTGCCCCCGGGTTCAGCACAGATACGCAGTATTTT.

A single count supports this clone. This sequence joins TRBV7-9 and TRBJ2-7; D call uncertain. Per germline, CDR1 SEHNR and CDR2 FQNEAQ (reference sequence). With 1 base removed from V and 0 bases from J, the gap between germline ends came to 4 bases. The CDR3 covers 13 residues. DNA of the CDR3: TGTGCCAGCAGCTTAGAATACTCCTACGAGCAGTACTTC. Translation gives CASSLEYSYEQYF.

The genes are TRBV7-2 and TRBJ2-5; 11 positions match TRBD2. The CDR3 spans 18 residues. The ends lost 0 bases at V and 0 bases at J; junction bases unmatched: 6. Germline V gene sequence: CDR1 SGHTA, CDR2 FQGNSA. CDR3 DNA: TGTGCCAGCAGCTTAGCACCTAGCGGGGGGCCCCACCAAGAGACCCAGTACTTC. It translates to CASSLAPSGGPHQETQYF.

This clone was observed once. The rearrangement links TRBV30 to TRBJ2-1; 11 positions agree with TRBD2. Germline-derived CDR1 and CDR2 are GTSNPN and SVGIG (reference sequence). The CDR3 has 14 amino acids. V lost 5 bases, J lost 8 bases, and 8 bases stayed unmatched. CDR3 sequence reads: CAWVDSGGADEQFF. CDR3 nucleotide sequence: TGTGCCTGGGTCGATAGCGGGGGGGCTGATGAGCAGTTCTTC.

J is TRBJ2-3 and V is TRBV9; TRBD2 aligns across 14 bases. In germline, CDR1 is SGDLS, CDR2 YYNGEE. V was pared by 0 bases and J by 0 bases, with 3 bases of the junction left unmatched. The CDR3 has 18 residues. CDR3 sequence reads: CASSVATSGGVSTDTQYF. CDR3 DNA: TGTGCCAGCAGCGTAGCGACTAGCGGGGGGGTTAGCACAGATACGCAGTATTTT.

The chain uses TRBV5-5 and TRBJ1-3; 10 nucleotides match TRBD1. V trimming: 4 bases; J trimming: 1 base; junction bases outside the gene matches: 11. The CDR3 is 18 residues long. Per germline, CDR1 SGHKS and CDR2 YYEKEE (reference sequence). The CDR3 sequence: CASSQPGTGERSGNTIYF. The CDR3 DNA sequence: TGTGCCAGCAGCCAACCCGGGACAGGGGAAAGGTCTGGAAACACCATATATTTT. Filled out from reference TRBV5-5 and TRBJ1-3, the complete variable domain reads DAGVTQSPTHLIKTRGQQVTLRCSPISGHKSVSWYQQVLGQGPQFIFQYYEKEERGRGNFPDRFSARQFPNYSSELNVNALLLGDSALYLCASSQPGTGERSGNTIYFGEGSWLTVV.

The CDR3 nucleotides are TGTGCTAGTGGTTTGGTACGTATCAGGTGGGCACAGGGGAACACCGGGGAGCTGTTTTTT. It codes for CASGLVRIRWAQGNTGELFF. V is TRBV12-5 and J is TRBJ2-2, with TRBD1 as a possible D gene (6 bases). The CDR3 runs 20 residues. Per the germline V gene, CDR1 is LGHNT and CDR2 is FRNRAP. Between the trimmed V and J ends, which lost 0 bases and 1 base, there was a span of 21 bases.

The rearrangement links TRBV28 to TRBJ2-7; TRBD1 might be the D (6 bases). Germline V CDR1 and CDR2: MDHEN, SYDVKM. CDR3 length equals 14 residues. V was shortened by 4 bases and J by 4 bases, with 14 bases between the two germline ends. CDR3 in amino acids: CASSSPGTKYEQYF. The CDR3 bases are TGTGCCAGCAGTTCTCCCGGGACAAAATACGAGCAGTACTTC.

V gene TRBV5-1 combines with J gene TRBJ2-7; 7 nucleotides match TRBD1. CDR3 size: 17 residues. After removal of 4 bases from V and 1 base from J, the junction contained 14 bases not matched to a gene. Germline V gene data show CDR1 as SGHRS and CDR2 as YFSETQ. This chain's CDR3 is CASSLGQDRSRSYEQYF. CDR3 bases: TGCGCCAGCAGCCTTGGACAGGATCGAAGTAGGTCCTACGAGCAGTACTTC.

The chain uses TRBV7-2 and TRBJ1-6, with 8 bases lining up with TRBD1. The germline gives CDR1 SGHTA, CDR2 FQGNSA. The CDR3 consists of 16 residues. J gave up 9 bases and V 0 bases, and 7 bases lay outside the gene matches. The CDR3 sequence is CASSLAYQGAGSPLHF. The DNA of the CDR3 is TGTGCCAGCAGCTTAGCATACCAGGGGGCAGGTTCACCCCTCCACTTT.

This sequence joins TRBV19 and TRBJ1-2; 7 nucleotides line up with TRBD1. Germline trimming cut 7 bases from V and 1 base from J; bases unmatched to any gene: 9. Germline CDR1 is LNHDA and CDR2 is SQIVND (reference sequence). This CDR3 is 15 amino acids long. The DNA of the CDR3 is TGTGCCAGTAAATGGGACAGTGATTATAACTATGGCTACACCTTC. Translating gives CASKWDSDYNYGYTF.

CDR3 DNA sequence: TGTGCCAGCAGCTCACAGACAGGCGCTGGCTACGAGCAGTACTTC. Translated, it gives CASSSQTGAGYEQYF. The chain is built from TRBV7-9 and TRBJ2-7; possible D gene TRBD1, 6 bases. The CDR3 sequence is 15 residues long. CDR1 and CDR2 from the germline V gene are SEHNR and FQNEAQ (reference sequence). The V and J ends lost 4 bases and 3 bases respectively, with 16 bases between them.

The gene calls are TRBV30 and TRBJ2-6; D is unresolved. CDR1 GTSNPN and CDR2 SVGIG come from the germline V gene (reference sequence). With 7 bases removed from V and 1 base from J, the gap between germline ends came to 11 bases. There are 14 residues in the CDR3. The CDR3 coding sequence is TGTGCCTTGGGCTTAAGATCTGGGGCCAACGTCCTGACTTTC. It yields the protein CALGLRSGANVLTF.

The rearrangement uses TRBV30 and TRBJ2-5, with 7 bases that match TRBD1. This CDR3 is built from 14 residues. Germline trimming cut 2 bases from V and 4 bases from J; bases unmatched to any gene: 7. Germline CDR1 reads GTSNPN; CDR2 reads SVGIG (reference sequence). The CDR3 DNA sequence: TGTGCCTGGAGTCTCGGACAGGCCGCAGAGACCCAGTACTTC. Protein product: CAWSLGQAAETQYF.

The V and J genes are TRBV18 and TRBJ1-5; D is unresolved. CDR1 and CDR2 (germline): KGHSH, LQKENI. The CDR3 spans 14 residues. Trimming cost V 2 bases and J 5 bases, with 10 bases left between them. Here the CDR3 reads CASSPGRLDQPQHF. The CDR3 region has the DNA TGTGCCAGCTCACCAGGCAGGTTAGATCAGCCCCAGCATTTT.

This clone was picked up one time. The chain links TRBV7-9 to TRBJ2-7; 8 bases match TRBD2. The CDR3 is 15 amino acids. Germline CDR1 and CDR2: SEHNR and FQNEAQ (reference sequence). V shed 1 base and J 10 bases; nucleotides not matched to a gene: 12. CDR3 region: CASSLEAGGLPFQYF. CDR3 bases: TGTGCCAGCAGCTTAGAGGCGGGGGGCCTACCTTTCCAGTACTTC.